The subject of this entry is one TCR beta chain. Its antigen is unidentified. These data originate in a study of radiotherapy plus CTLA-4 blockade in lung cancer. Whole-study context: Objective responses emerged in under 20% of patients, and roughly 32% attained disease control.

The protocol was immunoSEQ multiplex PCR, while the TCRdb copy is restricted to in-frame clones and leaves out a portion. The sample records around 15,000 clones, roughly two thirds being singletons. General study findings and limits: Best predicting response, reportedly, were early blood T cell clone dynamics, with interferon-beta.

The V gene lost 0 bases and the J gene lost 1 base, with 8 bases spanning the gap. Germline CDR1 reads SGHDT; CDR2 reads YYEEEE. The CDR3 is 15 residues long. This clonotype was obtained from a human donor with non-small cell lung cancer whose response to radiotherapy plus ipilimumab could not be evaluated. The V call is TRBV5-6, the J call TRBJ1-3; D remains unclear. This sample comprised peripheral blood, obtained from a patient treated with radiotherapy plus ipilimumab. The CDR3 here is CASSLVHESGNTIYF. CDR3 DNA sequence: TGTGCCAGCAGCTTGGTACACGAATCTGGAAACACCATATATTTT.